These 9 T cell receptor beta chains were sequenced from one sample in a study of cytomegalovirus exposure and HLA in healthy donors. PCR employed 60 Vbeta and 13 Jbeta primers. The repertoire was sequenced with immunoSEQ multiplex PCR; TCRdb's copy has only in-frame clones and lacks some. Recorded for this sample: about 130,000 clones. Sequencing input: PBMCs. The receptors come from a man aged 30-40 years in good health and CMV-seronegative.

V gene TRBV5-6 combines with J gene TRBJ2-3; 11 bases agree with TRBD2. The CDR3 is 15 residues long. J was trimmed by 7 bases and V by 4 bases; bases with no gene match: 8. Per the germline V gene, CDR1 is SGHDT and CDR2 is YYEEEE. CDR3 loop: CASSSVAGGWNTQYF. Written as DNA, the CDR3 is TGTGCCAGCAGCAGTGTAGCGGGGGGGTGGAATACGCAGTATTTT.

The chain has TRBV5-1 and TRBJ2-3, with 9 bases aligning to TRBD2. Germline CDR1 SGHRS, CDR2 YFSETQ. V shed 2 bases and J 1 base; nucleotides not matched to a gene: 5. This CDR3 is 16 amino acids long. The CDR3 protein is CASSLNSGRGTDTQYF. The CDR3 DNA sequence: TGCGCCAGCAGCTTAAATAGCGGGAGAGGCACAGATACGCAGTATTTT.

The chain links TRBV14 to TRBJ2-2, with TRBD1 as a possible D gene (6 bases). Germline CDR1 is SGHDN and CDR2 is FVKESK. V lost 4 bases to trimming and J lost 7 bases, with 10 bases between them. The CDR3 has 13 residues. CDR3 nucleotide sequence: TGTGCCAGCAGCCGACAGGTCAGCGGGGAGCTGTTTTTT. It translates to CASSRQVSGELFF.

Concerning this clone: This specimen includes other DNA sequences encoding the same CDR3. The rearrangement links TRBV5-1 to TRBJ2-1; 10 nucleotides line up with TRBD2. The CDR3 runs 15 residues. Germline trimming cut 4 bases from V and 7 bases from J; bases unmatched to any gene: 8. CDR1 and CDR2 (germline): SGHRS, YFSETQ. The CDR3 spells CASSLEAGGPNEQFF. In DNA, the CDR3 is TGCGCCAGCAGCCTTGAAGCGGGAGGGCCGAATGAGCAGTTCTTC.

The chain uses TRBV7-2 and TRBJ1-6; D possibly corresponds to TRBD1 (6 bases). The CDR3 is 15 residues long. V gave up 3 bases and J gave up 7 bases, with 13 bases separating them. From germline, CDR1 is SGHTA and CDR2 FQGNSA. The CDR3 sequence is CASSLVSGTNSPLHF. CDR3 nucleotide sequence: TGTGCCAGCAGCTTGGTATCCGGGACAAATTCACCCCTCCACTTT.

J is TRBJ2-7 and V is TRBV15; the D gene is possibly TRBD2 (6 bases). The germline V and J ends were trimmed by 0 bases and 4 bases, with 13 bases remaining between them. This CDR3 is built from 15 residues. Germline V gene sequence: CDR1 LNHNV, CDR2 YYDKDF (reference sequence). The CDR3 protein is CATSRDRGSGYEQYF. The CDR3 bases are TGTGCCACCAGCAGAGATCGGGGGTCGGGGTACGAGCAGTACTTC.

V is TRBV9 and J is TRBJ2-3, with D possibly TRBD2 on 6 matching bases. V was shortened by 7 bases and J by 4 bases, with 19 bases between the two germline ends. The CDR3 has 15 residues. Germline values: CDR1 SGDLS, CDR2 YYNGEE. The CDR3 loop reads CASGVAVGSPDTQYF. Here the CDR3 DNA reads TGTGCCAGCGGGGTAGCGGTCGGGTCCCCAGATACGCAGTATTTT.

The rearrangement uses TRBV5-1 and TRBJ2-3, with D perhaps matching TRBD2 (5 bases). V lost 7 bases and J 0 bases, leaving 12 bases between the germline ends. Germline-derived CDR1 and CDR2 are SGHRS and YFSETQ. There are 14 residues in the CDR3. CDR3 amino acids: CASRSDSSTDTQYF. The CDR3 region has the DNA TGCGCCAGCCGTAGCGATTCTAGCACAGATACGCAGTATTTT.

As to this clone: At one of its ends the junction is not consistent with the germline gene, which may arise from a read error. This chain uses TRBV30 with TRBJ1-2, with 11 bases identical to TRBD1. The CDR3 contains 13 residues. Per germline, CDR1 GTSNPN and CDR2 SVGIG (reference sequence). For the CDR3, the DNA is TGTGCCTGGACCCGGACAGGGGGCGACACCCTATACTTC. Amino acid sequence: CAWTRTGGDTLYF.